The 31 T cell receptor beta chains in this list originate from one sample, sequenced in a study of sequential checkpoint blockade in melanoma. Only in-frame clones appear in the TCRdb table, and some are missing; sequencing was by immunoSEQ multiplex PCR. In the table there are under 15,000 clones, 70% to 80% of which are singletons. The sample's treatment: randomized to nivolumab then ipilimumab (arm A) or the reverse (arm B). Source: CD8+ T cells sorted from blood (inferred from file names), taken from a patient given nivolumab and ipilimumab in sequence. These receptors all come from a human patient with melanoma. Some clones in this sample may be carry-over from other donors' samples.

The rearrangement links TRBV28 to TRBJ1-6; tentative D call: TRBD1 (5 bases). The V and J ends lost 3 bases and 7 bases respectively, with 10 bases between them. The CDR3 totals 14 residues. Germline V lookup: CDR1 MDHEN, CDR2 SYDVKM. The DNA for the CDR3 is TGTGCCAGCAGTTTCGGGGGAACGAATTCACCCCTCCACTTT. As protein: CASSFGGTNSPLHF. Supplemented by reference TRBV28 and TRBJ1-6, the full variable domain reads DVKVTQSSRYLVKRTGEKVFLECVQDMDHENMFWYRQDPGLGLRLIYFSYDVKMKEKGDIPEGYSVSREKKERFSLILESASTNQTSMYLCASSFGGTNSPLHFGNGTRLTVT.

This clone was detected once. The rearrangement uses TRBV5-1 and TRBJ1-2; the D is unclear. This CDR3 comprises 14 residues. The germline V and J ends were trimmed by 0 bases and 4 bases, with 10 bases remaining between them. CDR1 and CDR2 from the germline V gene are SGHRS and YFSETQ. CDR3 nucleotides: TGCGCCAGCAGCTTGGCCAGGCCCAGCTATGGCTACACCTTC. Amino acid sequence: CASSLARPSYGYTF.

The chain has TRBV25-1 and TRBJ1-2, with TRBD1 as a possible D gene (6 bases). Germline lookup yields CDR1 MGHDK and CDR2 SYGVNS. This CDR3 spans 15 amino acids. V was shortened by 1 base and J by 4 bases, with 13 bases between the two germline ends. The DNA of the CDR3 is TGTGCCAGCAGTGAATGGCACGGACAGTCCTATGGCTACACCTTC. Protein: CASSEWHGQSYGYTF.

This chain uses TRBV4-3 with TRBJ1-4, with D possibly matching TRBD1 (6 bases). This CDR3 comprises 16 residues. V dropped 0 bases and J dropped 4 bases, with 12 bases sitting between them. Germline V gene sequence: CDR1 LGHNA, CDR2 YSLEER. CDR3 coding DNA: TGCGCCAGCAGCCAAGATAGAGGACAGAGTAATGAAAAACTGTTTTTT. Translated: CASSQDRGQSNEKLFF.

Concerning this clone: This CDR3 is also generated by other DNA sequences in the sample. The rearrangement joins TRBV6-5 to TRBJ2-3; no clear D. Germline V gives CDR1 MNHEY, CDR2 SVGAGI. The CDR3 loop spans 13 amino acids. The V end lost 0 bases, the J end lost 4 bases, and 5 bases lay between the germline ends. The CDR3 nucleotides are TGTGCCAGCAGTTACTCTCTCGCAGATACGCAGTATTTT. Translation gives CASSYSLADTQYF.

This chain uses TRBV4-1 with TRBJ2-5; D is possibly TRBD2 (7 bases). Germline CDR1 reads MGHRA; CDR2 reads YSYEKL. Trimming shortened V by 0 bases and J by 1 base, and 9 bases separated the two germline ends. The CDR3 spans 15 residues. The CDR3: CASSQEAGAQETQYF. The CDR3 DNA is TGCGCCAGCAGCCAAGAGGCGGGGGCCCAAGAGACCCAGTACTTC.

J is TRBJ1-1 and V is TRBV2; the D is unclear. CDR3 length equals 13 residues. Trimming took 6 bases from V and 6 from J, leaving 14 bases between them. The germline gives CDR1 SNHLY, CDR2 FYNNEI. DNA of the CDR3: TGTGCCAGCAGCCCCCGCTGGCTTGCTGAAGCTTTCTTT. Translating gives CASSPRWLAEAFF. Complete variable domain (other parts from reference TRBV2 and TRBJ1-1): EPEVTQTPSHQVTQMGQEVILRCVPISNHLYFYWYRQILGQKVEFLVSFYNNEISEKSEIFDDQFSVERPDGSNFTLKIRSTKLEDSAMYFCASSPRWLAEAFFGQGTRLTVV.

The rearrangement uses TRBV11-3 and TRBJ2-5; D is undetermined. V lost 1 base to trimming and J lost 5 bases, with 11 bases between them. The CDR3 runs to 14 residues. The V gene's germline CDR1 is SGHNT and CDR2 YENEEA. The CDR3 is CASSLVGRWETQYF. Written as DNA, the CDR3 is TGTGCCAGCAGCTTAGTTGGCAGGTGGGAGACCCAGTACTTC.

The CDR3 loop is CASIPGTSRPPLEQFF. The CDR3 DNA reads as TGCGCCAGCATCCCCGGGACTTCCCGACCCCCTCTTGAGCAGTTCTTC. The genes are TRBV5-1 and TRBJ2-1; D is perhaps TRBD2 (6 bases). Trimming removed 6 bases at V and 9 bases at J, with 25 bases between. CDR1 SGHRS and CDR2 YFSETQ come from the germline V gene. CDR3 size: 16 residues.

This rearrangement joins TRBV7-9 to TRBJ1-2; D remains ambiguous. Germline CDR1 SEHNR, CDR2 FQNEAQ (reference sequence). The CDR3 extends over 13 amino acids. The germline V and J ends were trimmed by 5 bases and 0 bases, with 7 bases remaining between them. DNA for the CDR3: TGTGCCAGCAGCCCACAGACTAACTATGGCTACACCTTC. Translation gives CASSPQTNYGYTF.

The chain recombines TRBV2 with TRBJ1-1, with D possibly matching TRBD1 (5 bases). Germline V lookup: CDR1 SNHLY, CDR2 FYNNEI. V shed 7 bases and J shed 1 base, with 7 bases lying between them. This CDR3 has 12 residues. CDR3 in amino acids: CASNQGNTEAFF. CDR3 bases: TGTGCCAGCAACCAGGGGAACACTGAAGCTTTCTTT.

The chain couples TRBV5-6 to TRBJ1-1; 8 positions agree with TRBD1. V lost 8 bases and J lost 5; bases outside the gene matches: 8. Germline V gene sequence: CDR1 SGHDT, CDR2 YYEEEE. The CDR3 has 13 residues. This chain's CDR3 is CARTSQGGTEAFF. DNA for the CDR3: TGTGCCAGAACATCACAGGGGGGGACTGAAGCTTTCTTT.

The J gene is TRBJ1-1, the V gene TRBV28; D uncertain. The CDR3 extends over 15 amino acids. With 5 bases removed from V and 3 bases from J, the gap between germline ends came to 16 bases. Germline V gene data show CDR1 as MDHEN and CDR2 as SYDVKM. The CDR3 region is CASSTPSGGDTEAFF. CDR3 DNA: TGTGCCAGCAGTACCCCGAGCGGTGGGGACACTGAAGCTTTCTTT. The full variable domain, its missing parts supplied by reference TRBV28 and TRBJ1-1, is DVKVTQSSRYLVKRTGEKVFLECVQDMDHENMFWYRQDPGLGLRLIYFSYDVKMKEKGDIPEGYSVSREKKERFSLILESASTNQTSMYLCASSTPSGGDTEAFFGQGTRLTVV.

This chain uses TRBV4-2 with TRBJ2-1; 10 bases are shared with TRBD2. After removal of 3 bases from V and 9 bases from J, the junction contained 14 bases not matched to a gene. CDR1 LGHNA and CDR2 YNFKEQ come from the germline V gene. CDR3 size: 17 residues. CDR3 region: CASSQVLTSGAPSEQFF. CDR3 nucleotide sequence: TGTGCCAGCAGCCAGGTTCTAACTAGCGGGGCCCCCAGTGAGCAGTTCTTC.

The rearrangement joins TRBV27 to TRBJ1-2, with D maybe TRBD1 (5 bases). The CDR3 covers 13 residues. CDR1 is MNHEY and CDR2 is SMNVEV in the germline V gene (reference sequence). V lost 0 bases and J 6 bases, leaving 8 bases between the germline ends. The CDR3 reads CASSLSQGNGYTF. CDR3 DNA sequence: TGTGCCAGCAGTTTATCGCAGGGAAATGGCTACACCTTC.

This rearrangement joins TRBV5-1 to TRBJ2-3, with D possibly TRBD2 on 5 matching bases. Germline CDR1 and CDR2: SGHRS and YFSETQ. The CDR3 has 15 amino acids. Trimming left V 1 base short and J 2 bases short, with 11 bases between. CDR3 nucleotides: TGCGCCAGCAGCTTGAGAGAGGGTGTCACAGATACGCAGTATTTT. Translating gives CASSLREGVTDTQYF.

The sample holds a few counts of this clone. The genes are TRBV9 and TRBJ1-1; TRBD1 might be the D (6 bases). The germline V gene encodes CDR1 SGDLS and CDR2 YYNGEE. The CDR3 sequence is 15 residues long. The germline V and J ends were trimmed by 3 bases and 4 bases, with 16 bases remaining between them. CDR3 residues: CASSAPGGPATEAFF. The CDR3 DNA reads TGTGCCAGCAGCGCTCCGGGGGGGCCGGCCACTGAAGCTTTCTTT.

V gene TRBV2 combines with J gene TRBJ1-2, with D unclear. The germline V gene encodes CDR1 SNHLY and CDR2 FYNNEI. The CDR3 consists of 15 residues. V dropped 5 bases and J dropped 4 bases, with 17 bases sitting between them. The CDR3 protein is CASSYSPGYFYGYTF. The CDR3 coding sequence is TGTGCCAGCAGTTACTCCCCGGGATACTTCTATGGCTACACCTTC.

V is TRBV4-3 and J is TRBJ1-5; D remains unclear. V lost 0 bases to trimming and J lost 0 bases, with 9 bases between them. CDR3 size: 16 residues. Germline values: CDR1 LGHNA, CDR2 YSLEER. The CDR3 sequence: CASSQDIAVSNQPQHF. The CDR3 DNA follows: TGCGCCAGCAGCCAAGATATCGCGGTTAGCAATCAGCCCCAGCATTTT.

The chain joins TRBV2 to TRBJ1-6, with 10 positions matching TRBD1. The CDR3 spans 14 residues. V lost 6 bases to trimming and J lost 6 bases; unmatched junction nucleotides: 2. CDR1 and CDR2 from the germline V gene are SNHLY and FYNNEI. Here the CDR3 DNA reads TGTGCCAGCAGCTGGACAGGGGGTAATTCACCCCTCCACTTT. Translating gives CASSWTGGNSPLHF.

V and J are TRBV4-1 and TRBJ2-1; 9 nucleotides agree with TRBD1. Germline CDR1 and CDR2: MGHRA and YSYEKL. This CDR3 spans 15 amino acids. The J segment lost 8 bases and the V segment lost 1 base, leaving 6 bases of the junction unmatched. The CDR3 DNA follows: TGCGCCAGCAGCCAAGTACAGGGGGCGCCGGATGAGCAGTTCTTC. It encodes CASSQVQGAPDEQFF.

The chain couples TRBV4-1 to TRBJ1-6; 10 positions agree with TRBD1. CDR1 is MGHRA and CDR2 is YSYEKL in the germline V gene. The CDR3 totals 20 residues. V was clipped by 4 bases and J by 10 bases; unmatched bases: 22. In DNA, the CDR3 is TGCGCCAGCAGCCCCCTCAGGTCCCGGGACAGGGGAAGTTTTGTCTCACCCCTCCACTTT. This gives the protein CASSPLRSRDRGSFVSPLHF.

V gene TRBV27 combines with J gene TRBJ1-2; 7 bases line up with TRBD1. Per the germline V gene, CDR1 is MNHEY and CDR2 is SMNVEV (reference sequence). This CDR3 has 16 residues. The J segment lost 4 bases and the V segment lost 0 bases, leaving 8 bases of the junction unmatched. DNA for the CDR3: TGTGCCAGCAGTTTATCGGTTTTGCAGGGGGGCTATGGCTACACCTTC. Its translation is CASSLSVLQGGYGYTF.

The CDR3 DNA sequence: TGTGCCATCAGTGAGTCGGCGGGATCTGGGTACGAGCAGTACTTC. It specifies CAISESAGSGYEQYF. The chain uses TRBV10-3 and TRBJ2-7, with D tentatively TRBD2 (6 bases). Germline V gene sequence: CDR1 ENHRY, CDR2 SYGVKD. V lost 0 bases, J lost 4 bases, and 13 bases lay in between. The CDR3 runs to 15 residues.

The chain combines TRBV5-1 with TRBJ2-3; 7 bases line up with TRBD1. Germline V gene data show CDR1 as SGHRS and CDR2 as YFSETQ. The CDR3 totals 14 residues. V shed 2 bases, J shed 4 bases, and the junction held 4 bases outside the gene matches. The CDR3 protein is CASSLRGGADTQYF. Here the CDR3 DNA reads TGCGCCAGCAGCTTACGAGGGGGCGCAGATACGCAGTATTTT.

A note on this clone: This same CDR3 is encoded by further DNA sequences in the sample. The chain combines TRBV2 with TRBJ2-5, with 9 bases aligning to TRBD2. V was clipped by 8 bases and J by 0 bases; unmatched bases: 4. Germline CDR1 reads SNHLY; CDR2 reads FYNNEI. The CDR3 consists of 14 residues. The CDR3 nucleotides read TGTGCCAGCCAGACTAGCGGAAACCAAGAGACCCAGTACTTC. Its protein product is CASQTSGNQETQYF. Supplemented by reference TRBV2 and TRBJ2-5, the full variable domain reads EPEVTQTPSHQVTQMGQEVILRCVPISNHLYFYWYRQILGQKVEFLVSFYNNEISEKSEIFDDQFSVERPDGSNFTLKIRSTKLEDSAMYFCASQTSGNQETQYFGPGTRLLVL.

The chain uses TRBV27 and TRBJ2-3; D may be TRBD2 (5 bases). Trimming took off 5 bases at V and 2 bases at J, with 8 bases between the two ends. From germline, CDR1 is MNHEY and CDR2 SMNVEV (reference sequence). The CDR3 is made up of 13 amino acids. For the CDR3, the DNA is TGTGCCAGCAGTACCCGGGACACAGATACGCAGTATTTT. Residues: CASSTRDTDTQYF.

The genes are TRBV10-3 and TRBJ1-5; possibly TRBD1 for D (5 bases). The CDR3 is 15 residues long. V lost 10 bases to trimming and J lost 3 bases, with 19 bases between them. The V gene's germline CDR1 is ENHRY and CDR2 SYGVKD. The DNA for the CDR3 is TGTGCCAGCACTCCGTGGGGCCTCGACAATCAGCCCCAGCATTTT. Protein: CASTPWGLDNQPQHF.

The rearrangement joins TRBV5-6 to TRBJ1-4, with 8 bases lining up with TRBD1. CDR3 length: 11 residues. V lost 3 bases and J lost 14; bases outside the gene matches: 3. Germline V gene sequence: CDR1 SGHDT, CDR2 YYEEEE. CDR3 sequence reads: CASSSGQGLFF. DNA of the CDR3: TGTGCCAGCAGCTCCGGACAGGGTCTGTTTTTT.

V and J are TRBV5-1 and TRBJ1-2; TRBD1 agrees at 7 bases. The J segment lost 5 bases and the V segment lost 6 bases, leaving 7 bases of the junction unmatched. CDR1 and CDR2 from the germline V gene are SGHRS and YFSETQ. CDR3 length: 13 amino acids. In nucleotides, the CDR3 is TGCGCCAGCACCTCCGGGACAGCATATGGCTACACCTTC. Residues: CASTSGTAYGYTF.

This sequence joins TRBV7-9 and TRBJ2-5, with no clear D. The germline V and J ends were trimmed by 5 bases and 0 bases, with 10 bases remaining between them. Looked up from germline, CDR1 is SEHNR and CDR2 is FQNEAQ (reference sequence). The CDR3 is made up of 14 amino acids. The CDR3 DNA follows: TGTGCCAGCAGCGCACCCTCGGACCAAGAGACCCAGTACTTC. Translated: CASSAPSDQETQYF.